Below, 26 T cell receptor beta chains from the same sample are listed, as sequenced in a study of shared clonotypes between healthy human individuals. Assay: immunoSEQ multiplex PCR; the TCRdb copy retains only in-frame clones and omits some. The profile shows fewer than 850,000 clones, 55% to 75% of them singletons. The sequenced material came from memory CD4+ T cells sorted from blood. Noted subset: CD45RA-negative fraction. These receptors originate from a woman aged 25 to 45 in good health.

The count of this clone is one. The chain carries TRBV19 and TRBJ2-7, with TRBD2 as a possible D gene (6 bases). Trimming left V 5 bases short and J 3 bases short, with 17 bases between. The V gene's germline CDR1 is LNHDA and CDR2 SQIVND (reference sequence). The CDR3 sequence is 15 residues long. CDR3 nucleotide sequence: TGTGCCAGTAGTCGGTTATATAGCGGATACTACGAGCAGTACTTC. It yields the protein CASSRLYSGYYEQYF. The whole variable domain, filled in from reference TRBV19 and TRBJ2-7, reads DGGITQSPKYLFRKEGQNVTLSCEQNLNHDAMYWYRQDPGQGLRLIYYSQIVNDFQKGDIAEGYSVSREKKESFPLTVTSAQKNPTAFYLCASSRLYSGYYEQYFGPGTRLTVT.

The genes are TRBV5-6 and TRBJ2-7; D may be TRBD1 (6 bases). CDR1 SGHDT and CDR2 YYEEEE come from the germline V gene. Trimming took 5 bases from V and 9 from J, leaving 27 bases between them. CDR3 length equals 16 residues. CDR3 sequence (DNA): TGTGCCAGCAGTTATGGACCGGGACAATCGTTTTGGGGGCAGTACTTC. Translated, it gives CASSYGPGQSFWGQYF.

This clone has at least ten counts. This chain uses TRBV5-5 with TRBJ1-1, with no clear D. Germline-derived CDR1 and CDR2 are SGHKS and YYEKEE (reference sequence). V lost 1 base, J lost 3 bases, and 13 bases lay in between. The CDR3 is 15 residues long. In DNA, the CDR3 is TGTGCCAGCAGCTTGTTTGGGTACGTTGACACTGAAGCTTTCTTT. Translated: CASSLFGYVDTEAFF.

Regarding this clone: Other nucleotide sequences in the sample specify the same CDR3. The V call is TRBV27, the J call TRBJ2-7, with 11 bases that match TRBD1. The germline gives CDR1 MNHEY, CDR2 SMNVEV (reference sequence). The CDR3 loop spans 15 amino acids. Trimming at V came to 6 bases and at J to 4 bases, leaving 8 bases not matched to a gene. In nucleotides, the CDR3 is TGTGCCAGCAGCCCCCGGACAGGGGGCACGTACGAGCAGTACTTC. Protein sequence: CASSPRTGGTYEQYF.

The V and J genes are TRBV6-1 and TRBJ2-5, with D possibly being TRBD1 or TRBD2 (6 bases each). This CDR3 is built from 14 residues. The germline gives CDR1 MNHNS, CDR2 SASEGT. Trimming stripped 7 bases from V and 7 bases from J, with 19 bases between. CDR3 sequence (DNA): TGTGCCAGCATCGTGGGGGGCCAAAAGGGGACCCAGTACTTC. Translating it yields CASIVGGQKGTQYF.

The CDR3 coding sequence is TGCGCCAGCAGCCAACCGGGACAGGGGGACACTGAAGCTTTCTTT. It translates to CASSQPGQGDTEAFF. The V and J genes are TRBV4-1 and TRBJ1-1, with 11 positions matching TRBD1. The CDR3 has 15 amino acids. V lost 2 bases to trimming and J lost 3 bases; unmatched junction nucleotides: 2. The germline CDR1 and CDR2 sequences are MGHRA and YSYEKL.

At least ten counts were recorded for this clone. At the DNA level, this CDR3 is encoded by other sequences in the same sample as well. This rearrangement joins TRBV4-1 to TRBJ2-1, with 7 bases lining up with TRBD1. CDR1 is MGHRA and CDR2 is YSYEKL in the germline V gene. The CDR3 totals 18 residues. V shed 0 bases, J shed 2 bases, and the junction held 10 bases outside the gene matches. For the CDR3, the DNA is TGCGCCAGCAGCCAAGATAGAGGGGGCGAGGGTCCCTACAATGAGCAGTTCTTC. Its translation: CASSQDRGGEGPYNEQFF.

Note on this clone: The sample holds other DNA sequences that translate to the same CDR3. This chain links TRBV6-1 with TRBJ2-7; 8 positions match TRBD1. From germline, CDR1 is MNHNS and CDR2 SASEGT. Trimming at V came to 4 bases and at J to 2 bases, leaving 4 bases not matched to a gene. The CDR3 is made up of 14 amino acids. CDR3 sequence reads: CASSVNRGTYEQYF. Here the CDR3 DNA reads TGTGCCAGCAGTGTTAACAGGGGGACCTACGAGCAGTACTTC.

V and J are TRBV28 and TRBJ2-2; D remains ambiguous. Germline V CDR1 and CDR2: MDHEN, SYDVKM. The CDR3 consists of 14 residues. V lost 2 bases to trimming and J lost 3 bases, with 7 bases between them. CDR3 residues: CASSLAGDTGELFF. CDR3 sequence (DNA): TGTGCCAGCAGTTTAGCAGGTGACACCGGGGAGCTGTTTTTT.

This sequence joins TRBV19 and TRBJ2-3; perhaps TRBD1 as D (6 bases). The ends were cut back, 5 bases at V and 6 bases at J, with 18 bases in the middle. CDR1 is LNHDA and CDR2 is SQIVND in the germline V gene (reference sequence). The CDR3 is 15 residues long. The DNA of the CDR3 is TGTGCCAGTAGTGATTGGAGCAGGGGCCAGGATACGCAGTATTTT. This translates into CASSDWSRGQDTQYF.

The chain uses TRBV14 and TRBJ2-1; 10 nucleotides agree with TRBD2. The CDR3 runs 13 residues. The ends lost 8 bases at V and 8 bases at J; junction bases unmatched: 6. Germline lookup yields CDR1 SGHDN and CDR2 FVKESK. CDR3 in DNA: TGTGCCAGCGGCCTAGCGGGAGAACATGAGCAGTTCTTC. This translates into CASGLAGEHEQFF.

The V call is TRBV21-1, the J call TRBJ1-2; the table assigns TRBD1, which was not confirmed against the DNA. TRBV21-1 is a listed pseudogene. The CDR3 runs 11 residues. Here the CDR3 reads CASSNRDGYTF. In nucleotides, the CDR3 is TGTGCCAGCAGTAACAGGGATGGCTACACCTTC.

A remark on this clone: With a much larger clone just one base away, this may be a read error. Additional DNA sequences in this sample encode the identical CDR3. The rearrangement joins TRBV11-2 to TRBJ2-7; TRBD2 matches 8 bases. CDR3 length: 14 amino acids. J lost 5 bases, V lost 2 bases, and 5 bases had no gene match. The germline CDR1 and CDR2 sequences are SGHAT and FQNNGV. The CDR3 loop reads CASSLKREIHEQYF. CDR3 nucleotide sequence: TGTGCCAGCAGCTTAAAGCGGGAGATCCACGAGCAGTACTTC. The whole variable domain, filled in from reference TRBV11-2 and TRBJ2-7, reads EAGVAQSPRYKIIEKRQSVAFWCNPISGHATLYWYQQILGQGPKLLIQFQNNGVVDDSQLPKDRFSAERLKGVDSTLKIQPAKLEDSAVYLCASSLKREIHEQYFGPGTRLTVT.

The chain links TRBV27 to TRBJ2-1; no clear D gene. Trimming shortened V by 5 bases and J by 12 bases, and 17 bases separated the two germline ends. CDR3 length: 13 amino acids. Germline loops: CDR1 MNHEY, CDR2 SMNVEV (reference sequence). Here the CDR3 reads CASSRSVRMGQFF. In DNA, the CDR3 is TGTGCCAGCAGTCGGTCTGTTCGGATGGGGCAGTTCTTC.

The sample holds one count of this clone. The chain uses TRBV4-1 and TRBJ2-5; 15 nucleotides match TRBD2. Per the germline V gene, CDR1 is MGHRA and CDR2 is YSYEKL. This CDR3 has 18 residues. J gave up 1 base and V 4 bases, and 7 bases lay outside the gene matches. This chain's CDR3 is CASSRRTSGRETQETQYF. The CDR3 coding sequence is TGCGCCAGCAGCCGGAGGACTAGCGGGAGGGAAACCCAAGAGACCCAGTACTTC.

This clone appeared a single time. J is TRBJ1-1 and V is TRBV5-4; D uncertain. The germline V and J ends were trimmed by 4 bases and 4 bases, with 14 bases remaining between them. Germline lookup yields CDR1 SGHNT and CDR2 YYREEE (reference sequence). The CDR3 runs 14 residues. The DNA of the CDR3 is TGTGCCAGCAGCCCCCCCGGGCAGCGCACTGAAGCTTTCTTT. Encoded protein: CASSPPGQRTEAFF.

This rearrangement joins TRBV5-4 to TRBJ1-2; D possibly corresponds to TRBD1 (5 bases). The V end was cut by 7 bases, the J end by 4 bases, with 17 bases between. Germline-derived CDR1 and CDR2 are SGHNT and YYREEE (reference sequence). CDR3 size: 14 residues. The CDR3 coding sequence is TGTGCCAGCCTTATCCAAGGGGCCAGCTATGGCTACACCTTC. The encoded protein is CASLIQGASYGYTF.

A single count supports this clone. The J gene is TRBJ2-7, the V gene TRBV7-2, with a tentative D call TRBD2 (5 bases). The CDR3 extends over 14 amino acids. V lost 2 bases to trimming and J lost 0 bases, with 8 bases between them. Germline V gene data show CDR1 as SGHTA and CDR2 as FQGNSA. This CDR3 reads CASSLRRSSYEQYF. For the CDR3, the DNA is TGTGCCAGCAGCTTAAGGAGGAGCTCCTACGAGCAGTACTTC.

This sequence joins TRBV19 and TRBJ1-4, with D unresolved. Per the germline V gene, CDR1 is LNHDA and CDR2 is SQIVND (reference sequence). V gave up 3 bases and J gave up 4 bases, with 9 bases separating them. This CDR3 comprises 14 residues. CDR3 sequence reads: CASSMWSSNEKLFF. The CDR3 coding sequence is TGTGCCAGTAGTATGTGGAGCAGTAATGAAAAACTGTTTTTT.

A note on this clone: The sample carries other DNA sequences with the same CDR3. The rearrangement links TRBV19 to TRBJ2-1; the D gene could be TRBD1 or TRBD2 (5 bases each). Germline CDR1 reads LNHDA; CDR2 reads SQIVND (reference sequence). Trimming removed 3 bases at V and 7 bases at J, with 10 bases between. The CDR3 runs to 13 residues. Here the CDR3 reads CASSIVGANEQFF. For the CDR3, the DNA is TGTGCCAGTAGTATTGTCGGGGCGAATGAGCAGTTCTTC. The entire variable domain, with the rest obtained from reference TRBV19 and TRBJ2-1, is as follows: DGGITQSPKYLFRKEGQNVTLSCEQNLNHDAMYWYRQDPGQGLRLIYYSQIVNDFQKGDIAEGYSVSREKKESFPLTVTSAQKNPTAFYLCASSIVGANEQFFGPGTRLTVL.

This clone appeared once. This chain links TRBV19 with TRBJ2-7, with TRBD1 identical over 7 bases. The CDR3 is 16 amino acids. CDR1 is LNHDA and CDR2 is SQIVND in the germline V gene (reference sequence). Unmatched junction bases numbered 10, after V lost 4 bases and J lost 1 base. The CDR3, as DNA: TGTGCCAGTAGTAAAGGAACCAGGGGGATTTCCTACGAGCAGTACTTC. Translated, it gives CASSKGTRGISYEQYF.

This clone was recorded once. The sample contains more than one DNA sequence encoding this CDR3. The rearrangement links TRBV7-9 to TRBJ2-7, with 7 bases aligning to TRBD1. Germline assignment: CDR1 SEHNR and CDR2 FQNEAQ (reference sequence). V trimming: 4 bases; J trimming: 2 bases; junction bases outside the gene matches: 2. The CDR3 has 13 amino acids. Here the CDR3 reads CASSSQGAYEQYF. The CDR3 bases are TGTGCCAGCAGCTCTCAGGGGGCCTACGAGCAGTACTTC.

The gene calls are TRBV28 and TRBJ1-4; D is possibly TRBD1 (5 bases). The V and J ends lost 2 bases and 4 bases respectively, with 8 bases between them. The germline V gene has CDR1 MDHEN and CDR2 SYDVKM. The CDR3 sequence is 14 residues long. In DNA form, the CDR3 reads TGTGCCAGCAGTTTAGGGGGGGTTAATGAAAAACTGTTTTTT. Translation gives CASSLGGVNEKLFF. Full variable domain (missing parts from reference TRBV28 and TRBJ1-4): DVKVTQSSRYLVKRTGEKVFLECVQDMDHENMFWYRQDPGLGLRLIYFSYDVKMKEKGDIPEGYSVSREKKERFSLILESASTNQTSMYLCASSLGGVNEKLFFGSGTQLSVL.

The rearrangement joins TRBV28 to TRBJ1-1, with D hard to call. Germline V lookup: CDR1 MDHEN, CDR2 SYDVKM. The CDR3 covers 13 residues. V was cut by 6 bases and J by 0 bases, with 8 bases left in between. This chain's CDR3 is CASSREVNTEAFF. The CDR3 DNA reads TGTGCCAGCAGCCGGGAAGTGAACACTGAAGCTTTCTTT.

V gene TRBV7-2 combines with J gene TRBJ2-2, with D perhaps matching TRBD1 or TRBD2 (5 bases each). The germline V and J ends were trimmed by 7 bases and 3 bases, with 15 bases remaining between them. CDR1 SGHTA and CDR2 FQGNSA come from the germline V gene. This CDR3 has 15 amino acids. The CDR3 spells CASTRGTAYTGELFF. The CDR3 coding sequence is TGTGCCAGCACCAGAGGGACGGCTTACACCGGGGAGCTGTTTTTT.

The V and J genes are TRBV18 and TRBJ1-4; TRBD1 agrees at 9 bases. CDR1 is KGHSH, CDR2 LQKENI, per germline. J gave up 8 bases and V 6 bases, and 16 bases lay outside the gene matches. This CDR3 is 17 amino acids long. CDR3 nucleotide sequence: TGTGCCAGCTCCCACGTCCCGGGACAGGGAACGGGCGAAAAACTGTTTTTT. The encoded protein is CASSHVPGQGTGEKLFF.